The following is a T cell receptor (beta chain) sequence with its context. The record originates from a study of blood T cell repertoires in COVID-19. The CDR3 contains 14 residues. Germline V gene data show CDR1 as SGHTA and CDR2 as FQGNSA. J was trimmed by 8 bases and V by 2 bases; bases with no gene match: 7. Sequencing used immunoSEQ multiplex PCR; TCRdb keeps in-frame clones, though not all of them. The table lists around 200,000 clones, roughly 86% of them singletons. The sequenced sample was peripheral blood. This TCR was recovered from a man in his 70s with acute or convalescent COVID-19. V is TRBV7-2 and J is TRBJ1-1, with 8 bases lining up with TRBD1. The CDR3 region is CASSLTTGGIEAFF. The CDR3 coding sequence is TGTGCCAGCAGCTTAACTACAGGGGGGATAGAAGCTTTCTTT.